These 26 T cell receptor beta chains came from one sample sequenced in a study of preoperative IRX-2 immunotherapy in early breast cancer. Data came from immunoSEQ multiplex PCR; TCRdb stores just in-frame clones and leaves some out. Among 30,000 to 45,000 clones, roughly 80% were seen once, and the ten largest hold approximately 1.5%. Treatment specified: preoperative locoregional IRX-2 cytokine immunotherapy. The sample consisted of lymph node tissue, taken after IRX-2 immunotherapy. Receptor source: a human donor with breast cancer.

This clone was detected only a few times. This chain uses TRBV6-8 with TRBJ2-7; maybe TRBD1 (5 bases). The germline V gene has CDR1 MNHGY and CDR2 SAAAGT. The CDR3 consists of 12 residues. Trimming left V 6 bases short and J 5 bases short, with 11 bases between. The CDR3 bases are TGTGCCAGCAGAAGCAGGGTGCACGAGCAGTACTTC. Encoded protein: CASRSRVHEQYF.

The genes are TRBV5-1 and TRBJ2-2; the D call may be TRBD1 or TRBD2 (6 bases each). V was pared by 4 bases and J by 7 bases, with 17 bases between. CDR3 length: 15 amino acids. Germline loops: CDR1 SGHRS, CDR2 YFSETQ. The CDR3 is CASSPTGAPHGELFF. CDR3 nucleotide sequence: TGCGCCAGCAGCCCTACGGGGGCGCCCCACGGGGAGCTGTTTTTT.

The chain has TRBV19 and TRBJ2-3; 7 bases are shared with TRBD2. Per the germline V gene, CDR1 is LNHDA and CDR2 is SQIVND (reference sequence). The V and J ends lost 1 base and 5 bases, in that order; junction bases with no gene match: 6. The CDR3 is 15 residues long. CDR3 loop: CASSIAGTTLDTQYF. CDR3 bases: TGTGCCAGTAGTATAGCCGGGACTACACTAGATACGCAGTATTTT.

This clone was counted a single time. The chain combines TRBV11-3 with TRBJ1-1; D is ambiguous. This CDR3 is built from 14 residues. Germline V gene data show CDR1 as SGHNT and CDR2 as YENEEA. V lost 2 bases and J lost 2, with 9 bases in between. The CDR3 region has the DNA TGTGCCAGCAGCTTATGGCAGATTAACACTGAAGCTTTCTTT. Translation: CASSLWQINTEAFF.

This rearrangement joins TRBV7-8 to TRBJ2-7, with 7 nucleotides matching TRBD1. Germline CDR1 reads SGHVS; CDR2 reads FQNEAQ. CDR3 size: 17 residues. V lost 1 base and J lost 0; bases outside the gene matches: 9. CDR3 DNA sequence: TGTGCCAGCAGCTTAGATCTCGCAGGGGGTTTCTCCTACGAGCAGTACTTC. It codes for CASSLDLAGGFSYEQYF.

The CDR3 sequence: CASTRRVNNSPLHF. The DNA for the CDR3 is TGTGCCAGCACCCGGAGGGTAAATAATTCACCCCTCCACTTT. The chain couples TRBV28 to TRBJ1-6; D gene uncertain. V was pared by 7 bases and J by 5 bases, with 12 bases between. Germline assignment: CDR1 MDHEN and CDR2 SYDVKM. The CDR3 has 14 residues.

The rearrangement joins TRBV28 to TRBJ2-1; tentatively, D is TRBD1 (6 bases). This CDR3 comprises 18 residues. V lost 4 bases, J lost 7 bases, and 26 bases lay in between. Looked up from germline, CDR1 is MDHEN and CDR2 is SYDVKM. The CDR3 spells CASSYRARSWTVWNEQFF. The CDR3 DNA reads TGTGCCAGCAGTTACCGCGCTAGATCGTGGACAGTGTGGAATGAGCAGTTCTTC.

The chain employs TRBV18 and TRBJ1-1; no reliable D call. V dropped 2 bases and J dropped 0 bases, with 4 bases sitting between them. The CDR3 extends over 13 amino acids. Germline values: CDR1 KGHSH, CDR2 LQKENI. The DNA for the CDR3 is TGTGCCAGCTCACCAGGGTTGAACACTGAAGCTTTCTTT. It encodes CASSPGLNTEAFF.

The chain is built from TRBV18 and TRBJ2-5; no firm D call. Trimming stripped 2 bases from V and 5 bases from J, with 6 bases between. The CDR3 covers 12 residues. Germline V gene data show CDR1 as KGHSH and CDR2 as LQKENI. The CDR3 loop is CASSPEAETQYF. The CDR3 coding sequence is TGTGCCAGCTCACCAGAGGCGGAGACCCAGTACTTC.

The rearrangement links TRBV6-8 to TRBJ1-2, with 7 bases fitting TRBD1. The V segment lost 5 bases and the J segment 6 bases; nucleotides outside the gene matches: 9. In germline, CDR1 is MNHGY, CDR2 SAAAGT. The CDR3 is made up of 14 amino acids. CDR3 DNA: TGTGCCAGCAGTCCTCCAGGGGACAGACATGGCTACACCTTC. Protein product: CASSPPGDRHGYTF.

This clone has a single count. This chain joins TRBV7-1 and TRBJ1-1, with TRBD1 matching 7 bases. TRBV7-1 qualifies as an ORF whose function is uncertain. V gave up 4 bases and J gave up 3 bases; unmatched junction bases: 17. The CDR3 runs to 18 residues. CDR3 in amino acids: CASSLIGQGVVWDTEAFF. The DNA of the CDR3 is TGTGCCAGCAGCTTAATTGGTCAGGGGGTCGTGTGGGACACTGAAGCTTTCTTT.

The genes are TRBV11-3 and TRBJ2-3; D is undetermined. In germline, CDR1 is SGHNT, CDR2 YENEEA. CDR3 size: 17 residues. V was cut by 3 bases and J by 2 bases, with 18 bases left in between. The CDR3 loop is CASSLSLTSTVTDTQYF. CDR3 coding DNA: TGTGCCAGCAGCTTGAGTCTAACATCCACCGTCACAGATACGCAGTATTTT.

The V gene is TRBV6-8, the J gene TRBJ1-1, with a weak D call TRBD1 (5 bases). Germline V gives CDR1 MNHGY, CDR2 SAAAGT. The CDR3 has 13 amino acids. Trimming removed 7 bases at V and 3 bases at J, with 12 bases between. This chain's CDR3 is CASILRGDTEAFF. The CDR3 nucleotides are TGTGCCAGCATCCTACGGGGGGACACTGAAGCTTTCTTT.

This clone has a single count. A read error may account for a junction end that differs from germline. V gene TRBV11-3 combines with J gene TRBJ2-3, with 10 bases that match TRBD2. Germline-derived CDR1 and CDR2 are SGHNT and YENEEA. The CDR3 is 15 residues long. CDR3 nucleotide sequence: TGTGCCAGCAGCCTAGAGCGGGGGGGCCTCCAAACGCAGTATTTT. As protein: CASSLERGGLQTQYF.

J is TRBJ1-2 and V is TRBV7-6; 11 positions agree with TRBD1. This CDR3 has 17 residues. Unmatched junction bases numbered 8, after V lost 3 bases and J lost 2 bases. Germline CDR1 reads SGHVS; CDR2 reads FNYEAQ. The CDR3 region is CASSLYRTGGENYGYTF. Written as DNA, the CDR3 is TGTGCCAGCAGCTTGTATCGGACAGGGGGCGAAAACTATGGCTACACCTTC.

The chain joins TRBV28 to TRBJ1-5, with D possibly TRBD1 on 5 matching bases. The CDR3 length is 13 residues. The germline CDR1 and CDR2 sequences are MDHEN and SYDVKM. V gave up 8 bases and J gave up 6 bases, with 14 bases separating them. Written as DNA, the CDR3 is TGTGCCAGCTCCTGGGGCGTGGGTCAGCCCCAGCATTTT. As protein: CASSWGVGQPQHF.

V and J are TRBV6-8 and TRBJ2-7; D may be TRBD1 or TRBD2 (5 bases each). Germline CDR1 is MNHGY and CDR2 is SAAAGT. Trimming left V 5 bases short and J 4 bases short, with 12 bases between. This CDR3 has 13 amino acids. The DNA of the CDR3 is TGTGCCAGCAGTCCGGGACCGTTATACGAGCAGTACTTC. Translated: CASSPGPLYEQYF.

The V call is TRBV28, the J call TRBJ1-4; TRBD1 is a possible D gene (5 bases). The germline V gene encodes CDR1 MDHEN and CDR2 SYDVKM. With 8 bases removed from V and 8 bases from J, the gap between germline ends came to 12 bases. This CDR3 comprises 12 residues. This chain's CDR3 is CASQGREEKLFF. The CDR3 bases are TGTGCCAGCCAGGGTCGGGAAGAAAAACTGTTTTTT.

This chain joins TRBV6-8 and TRBJ1-2; a weak D match, TRBD1 (5 bases). Looked up from germline, CDR1 is MNHGY and CDR2 is SAAAGT. The V gene lost 0 bases and the J gene lost 1 base, with 12 bases spanning the gap. The CDR3 length is 16 residues. Here the CDR3 DNA reads TGTGCCAGCAGTTACTCGATTCGGGGCAGTAACTATGGCTACACCTTC. It is translated as CASSYSIRGSNYGYTF.

This clone appeared a single time. V usage is TRBV28 and J usage is TRBJ1-5, with TRBD1 matching over 7 bases. Per the germline V gene, CDR1 is MDHEN and CDR2 is SYDVKM. The CDR3 has 15 amino acids. Losses at the gene ends were 5 bases for V and 4 bases for J; bases not matched to a gene: 8. CDR3 residues: CASSPGTAWNQPQHF. CDR3 DNA sequence: TGTGCCAGCAGTCCAGGGACAGCTTGGAATCAGCCCCAGCATTTT.

Note on this clone: Germline and junction disagree at one end, which may indicate a read error. The chain employs TRBV6-8 and TRBJ1-2, with D hard to call. The CDR3 contains 17 residues. Germline V gives CDR1 MNHGY, CDR2 SAAAGT. CDR3 sequence (DNA): TGTGCCATCAGTGGGAGAGATGGATCGGGGTTGTGGGGTGGCTACACCTTC. This codes for CAISGRDGSGLWGGYTF.

J is TRBJ1-1 and V is TRBV18, with 8 bases aligning to TRBD1. CDR1 is KGHSH and CDR2 is LQKENI in the germline V gene. This CDR3 spans 15 amino acids. The V segment lost 5 bases and the J segment 3 bases; nucleotides outside the gene matches: 8. In nucleotides, the CDR3 is TGTGCCAGCTCAATTCGACAGGGGATCGACACTGAAGCTTTCTTT. Translation: CASSIRQGIDTEAFF.

This chain joins TRBV15 and TRBJ1-1; perhaps TRBD1 as D (5 bases). Per the germline V gene, CDR1 is LNHNV and CDR2 is YYDKDF (reference sequence). The V and J ends lost 7 bases and 0 bases respectively, with 18 bases between them. This CDR3 contains 16 residues. CDR3 coding DNA: TGTGCCACCAAGTCTTGGAGGGGAGACATGAACACTGAAGCTTTCTTT. It encodes CATKSWRGDMNTEAFF.

The chain is built from TRBV7-1 and TRBJ1-2, with 8 bases fitting TRBD1. Being an ORF, TRBV7-1 has a function that is uncertain. The CDR3 spans 14 residues. J lost 5 bases, V lost 4 bases, and 6 bases had no gene match. The CDR3 here is CASSLAGTGYGYTF. The CDR3 region has the DNA TGTGCCAGCAGCTTAGCCGGGACAGGTTATGGCTACACCTTC.

This clone was seen a few times. The V gene is TRBV9, the J gene TRBJ1-5; D call uncertain. Germline CDR1 reads SGDLS; CDR2 reads YYNGEE. The CDR3 has 14 amino acids. Trimming left V 5 bases short and J 2 bases short, with 11 bases between. The CDR3 DNA reads TGTGCCAGCAGGAGGGCGGAGGGCAATCAGCCCCAGCATTTT. As protein: CASRRAEGNQPQHF.

The chain links TRBV11-3 to TRBJ2-1; D unresolved. The V gene's germline CDR1 is SGHNT and CDR2 YENEEA. The CDR3 has 15 amino acids. Between the trimmed V and J ends, which lost 4 bases and 0 bases, there was a span of 10 bases. CDR3 DNA sequence: TGTGCCAGCAGCTGGGCCCGGAACTCCTACAATGAGCAGTTCTTC. Amino acid sequence: CASSWARNSYNEQFF.